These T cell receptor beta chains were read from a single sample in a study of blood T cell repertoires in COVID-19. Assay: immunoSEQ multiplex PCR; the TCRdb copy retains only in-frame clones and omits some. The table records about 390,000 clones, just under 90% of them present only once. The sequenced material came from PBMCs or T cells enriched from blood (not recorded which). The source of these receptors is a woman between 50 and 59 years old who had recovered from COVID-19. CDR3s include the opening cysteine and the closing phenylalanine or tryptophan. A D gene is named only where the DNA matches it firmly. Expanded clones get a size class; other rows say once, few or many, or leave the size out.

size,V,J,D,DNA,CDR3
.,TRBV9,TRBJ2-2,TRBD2,TGTGCCAGCAGCGTAGGAGCGGGGGGGCCCGGGGAGCTGTTTTTT,CASSVGAGGPGELFF
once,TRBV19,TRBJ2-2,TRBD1,TGTGCCATCAGACAGGGGGTGGGCACCGGGGAGCTGTTTTTT,CAIRQGVGTGELFF
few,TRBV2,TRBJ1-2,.,TGTGCCAGCTCAGCCGGGGGCTATGGCTACACCTTC,CASSAGGYGYTF
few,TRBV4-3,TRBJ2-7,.,TGCGCCAGCAGCCAAGATCAGGAAAGCTCCTACGAGCAGTACTTC,CASSQDQESSYEQYF
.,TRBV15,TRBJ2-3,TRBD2,TGTGCCACCAGCAGAGATTTCGGACTAGCTATAGATACGCAGTATTTT,CATSRDFGLAIDTQYF
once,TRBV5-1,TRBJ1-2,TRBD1,TGCGCCAGCAGCCCAGGACAGGGTAACTATGGCTACACCTTC,CASSPGQGNYGYTF
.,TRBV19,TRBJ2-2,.,TGTGCCAGTAGTATAGATTACGTTGGGCCCGGGGAGCTGTTTTTT,CASSIDYVGPGELFF
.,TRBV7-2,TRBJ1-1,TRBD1,TGTGCCAGCAGCGGGACAGGGGGTACTGAAGCTTTCTTT,CASSGTGGTEAFF
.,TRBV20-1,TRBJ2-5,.,TGCAGTGCTAGACTCCAAGAGACCCAGTACTTC,CSARLQETQYF
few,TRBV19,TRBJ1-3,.,TGTGCCAGTAGTATAGCCGCGGTTAGAGTCTCTGGAAACACCATATATTTT,CASSIAAVRVSGNTIYF
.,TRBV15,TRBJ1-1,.,TGTGCCACCGGCGAGGCGACCCTCGGTAGGACTGAAGCTTTCTTT,CATGEATLGRTEAFF
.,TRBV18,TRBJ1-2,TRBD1,TGTGCCAGCTCACCAGGAGGGGGCGCGGGCTATGGCTACACCTTC,CASSPGGGAGYGYTF
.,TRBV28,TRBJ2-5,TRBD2,TGTGCCAGCAGTTGGACGGGGGGGCCCGTGGAGACCCAGTACTTC,CASSWTGGPVETQYF
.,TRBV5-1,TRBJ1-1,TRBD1,TGCGCCAGCAGCGCGGGGACAGGGTTGGGCACTGAAGCTTTCTTT,CASSAGTGLGTEAFF
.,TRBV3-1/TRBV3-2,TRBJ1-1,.,TGTGCCAGCAGCCAAGATCACCAGGTGACTGAAGCTTTCTTT,CASSQDHQVTEAFF
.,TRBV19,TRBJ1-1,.,TGTGCCAGTAGTATCCAGGGATACACTGAAGCTTTCTTT,CASSIQGYTEAFF
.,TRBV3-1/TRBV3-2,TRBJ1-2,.,TGTGCCAGCAGCCAAACGGACAGCTATGGCTACACCTTC,CASSQTDSYGYTF
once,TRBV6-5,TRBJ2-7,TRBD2,TGTGCCAGCAGTTCAGCGGGGACTGACTACGAGCAGTACTTC,CASSSAGTDYEQYF
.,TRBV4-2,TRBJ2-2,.,TGTGCCAGCAGCCCACTAGCAGGGATCAACACCGGGGAGCTGTTTTTT,CASSPLAGINTGELFF
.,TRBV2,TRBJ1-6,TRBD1,TGTGCCAAGAGAGACAGGGATGTCTCCTATAATTCACCCCTCCACTTT,CAKRDRDVSYNSPLHF
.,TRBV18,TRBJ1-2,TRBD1,TGTGCCAGCTCACAGGGGACAGTGGATGGCTACACCTTC,CASSQGTVDGYTF
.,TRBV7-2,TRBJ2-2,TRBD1,TGTGCCAGCAGCTTTCGGACAGGGACGAACACCGGGGAGCTGTTTTTT,CASSFRTGTNTGELFF
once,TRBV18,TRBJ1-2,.,TGTGCCAGTTGCGGGTTTTCTAACTATGGCTACACCTTC,CASCGFSNYGYTF
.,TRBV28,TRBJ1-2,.,TGTGCCAGCAGTTTATTCGTGTCAGGGGATGGCTACACCTTC,CASSLFVSGDGYTF
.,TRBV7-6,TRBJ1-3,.,TGTGCCAGCAGCTTACATGATTTAGAAAACACCATATATTTT,CASSLHDLENTIYF
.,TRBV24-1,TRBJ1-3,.,TGTGCCACCACCAATTCTGGAAACACCATATATTTT,CATTNSGNTIYF
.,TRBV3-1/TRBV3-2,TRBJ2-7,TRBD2,TGTGCCAGCAGCCATTTTCCCTGGAAGGGACTAGAGCTGAGGGAGCAGTACTTC,CASSHFPWKGLELREQYF